This T cell receptor (beta chain) was observed in a study of T cells in Graves' hyperthyroidism and ophthalmopathy. This clonotype was seen a handful of times. Its antigen is undetermined. Regarding the study as a whole: Researchers report that a 13 V-J model separated ophthalmopathy from stable hyperthyroidism.

RNA transcripts served as the template for amplifying TCR beta CDR3 regions. First-round RT-PCR of the TCR CDR3 relied on the HTBI primer set. Via MiXCR, TCRdb re-called the multiplex PCR reads, giving one row per CDR3 protein. The sample holds around 580,000 distinct CDR3 sequences, 35% to 55% seen once. With 2 bases removed from V and 0 bases from J, the gap between germline ends came to 11 bases. The CDR3 consists of 15 residues. CDR1 and CDR2 from the germline V gene are LNHDA and SQIVND (reference sequence). The sequence derives from a woman aged 18 to 35 with Graves' hyperthyroidism. Sequencing input: peripheral blood or thyroid tissue (not recorded which). The J gene is TRBJ2-7, the V gene TRBV19, with D possibly being TRBD1 (7 bases). CDR3 residues: CASSIRQGGSYEQYF. Here the CDR3 DNA reads TGTGCCAGTAGTATACGGCAGGGGGGCTCCTACGAGCAGTACTTC.